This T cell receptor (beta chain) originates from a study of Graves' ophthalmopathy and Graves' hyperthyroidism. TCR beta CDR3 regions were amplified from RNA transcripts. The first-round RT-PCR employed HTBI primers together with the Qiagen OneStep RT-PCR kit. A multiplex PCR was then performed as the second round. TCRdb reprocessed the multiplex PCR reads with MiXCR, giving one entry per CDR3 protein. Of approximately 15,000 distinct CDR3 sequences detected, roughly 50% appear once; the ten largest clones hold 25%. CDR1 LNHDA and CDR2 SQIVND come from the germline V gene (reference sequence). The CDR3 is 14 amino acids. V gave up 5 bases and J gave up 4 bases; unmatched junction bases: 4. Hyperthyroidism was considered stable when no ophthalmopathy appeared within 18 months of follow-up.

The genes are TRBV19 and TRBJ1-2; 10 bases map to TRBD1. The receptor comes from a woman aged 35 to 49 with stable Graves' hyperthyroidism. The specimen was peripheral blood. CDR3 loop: CASSPRTGGYGYTF. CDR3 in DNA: TGTGCCAGTAGTCCGCGGACAGGGGGCTATGGCTACACCTTC. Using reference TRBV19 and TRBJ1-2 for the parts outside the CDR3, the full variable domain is DGGITQSPKYLFRKEGQNVTLSCEQNLNHDAMYWYRQDPGQGLRLIYYSQIVNDFQKGDIAEGYSVSREKKESFPLTVTSAQKNPTAFYLCASSPRTGGYGYTFGSGTRLTVV.